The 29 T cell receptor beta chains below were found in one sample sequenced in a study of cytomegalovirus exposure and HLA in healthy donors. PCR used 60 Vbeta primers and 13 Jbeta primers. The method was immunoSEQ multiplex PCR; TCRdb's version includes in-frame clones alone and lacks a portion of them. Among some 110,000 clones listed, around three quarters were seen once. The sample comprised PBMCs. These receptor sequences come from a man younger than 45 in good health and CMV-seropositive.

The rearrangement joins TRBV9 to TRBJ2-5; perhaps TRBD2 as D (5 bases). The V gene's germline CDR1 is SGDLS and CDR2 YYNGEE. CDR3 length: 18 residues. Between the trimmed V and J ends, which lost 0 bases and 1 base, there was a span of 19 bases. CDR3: CASSVDHSPQRGQETQYF. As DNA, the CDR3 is TGTGCCAGCAGCGTAGACCACAGCCCTCAACGGGGCCAAGAGACCCAGTACTTC.

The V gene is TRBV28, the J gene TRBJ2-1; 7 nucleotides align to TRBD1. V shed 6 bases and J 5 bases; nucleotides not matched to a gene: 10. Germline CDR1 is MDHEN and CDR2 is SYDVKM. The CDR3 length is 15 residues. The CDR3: CASRPGDRDNNEQFF. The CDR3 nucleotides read TGTGCCAGCAGACCCGGTGACAGGGACAACAATGAGCAGTTCTTC.

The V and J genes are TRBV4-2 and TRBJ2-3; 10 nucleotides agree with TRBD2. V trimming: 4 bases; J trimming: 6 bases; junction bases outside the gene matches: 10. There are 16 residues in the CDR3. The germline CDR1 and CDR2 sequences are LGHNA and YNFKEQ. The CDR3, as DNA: TGTGCCAGCAGCCGCCAGAGTAGCGGGGGGCTGGATACGCAGTATTTT. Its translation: CASSRQSSGGLDTQYF.

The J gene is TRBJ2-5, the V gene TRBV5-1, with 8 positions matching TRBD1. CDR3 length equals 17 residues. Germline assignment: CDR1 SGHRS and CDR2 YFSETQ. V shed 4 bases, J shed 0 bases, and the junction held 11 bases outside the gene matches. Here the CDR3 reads CASSDRNRGEYQETQYF. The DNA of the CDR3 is TGCGCCAGCAGCGATCGAAACAGGGGGGAGTACCAAGAGACCCAGTACTTC.

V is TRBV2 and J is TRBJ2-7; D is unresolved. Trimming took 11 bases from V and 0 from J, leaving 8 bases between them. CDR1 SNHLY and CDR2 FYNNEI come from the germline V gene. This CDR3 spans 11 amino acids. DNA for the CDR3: TGTGCCGGAGCAAGCTCCTACGAGCAGTACTTC. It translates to CAGASSYEQYF.

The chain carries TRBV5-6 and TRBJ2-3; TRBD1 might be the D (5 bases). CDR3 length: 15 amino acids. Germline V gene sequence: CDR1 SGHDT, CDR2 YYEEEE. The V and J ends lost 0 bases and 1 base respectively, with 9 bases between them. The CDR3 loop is CASSLEWGRTDTQYF. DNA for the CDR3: TGTGCCAGCAGCTTGGAATGGGGCCGCACAGATACGCAGTATTTT.

CDR3 bases: TGTGCCATCAGTGAAGGGACTGAATACTATGGCTACACCTTC. Its translation is CAISEGTEYYGYTF. V and J are TRBV10-3 and TRBJ1-2; D is perhaps TRBD1 (5 bases). V was trimmed by 3 bases and J by 3 bases, leaving 11 bases between them. This CDR3 has 14 residues. Germline V CDR1 and CDR2: ENHRY, SYGVKD.

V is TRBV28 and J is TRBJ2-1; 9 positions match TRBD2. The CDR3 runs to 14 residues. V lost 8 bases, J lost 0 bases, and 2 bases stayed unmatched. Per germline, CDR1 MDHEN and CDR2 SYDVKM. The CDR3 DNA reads TGTGCCAGCCTGCGGGGGGGCTCCTACAATGAGCAGTTCTTC. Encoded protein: CASLRGGSYNEQFF.

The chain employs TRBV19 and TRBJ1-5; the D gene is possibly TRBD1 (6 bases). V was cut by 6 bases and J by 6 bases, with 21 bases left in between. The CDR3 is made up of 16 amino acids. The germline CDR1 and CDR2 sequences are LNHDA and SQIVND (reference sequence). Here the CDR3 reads CASSNVFDRNSQPQHF. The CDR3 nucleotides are TGTGCCAGTAGCAATGTTTTCGACAGGAATTCTCAGCCCCAGCATTTT.

CDR3 residues: CASSVGQPSGYTF. The CDR3 DNA reads TGTGCCAGCAGTGTCGGACAGCCGAGCGGCTACACCTTC. The genes are TRBV28 and TRBJ1-2, with D perhaps matching TRBD1 (6 bases). The CDR3 consists of 13 residues. Germline V gene sequence: CDR1 MDHEN, CDR2 SYDVKM. Between the trimmed V and J ends, which lost 5 bases and 8 bases, there was a span of 15 bases.

CDR3 region: CASSAQTGSSYEQYF. Here the CDR3 DNA reads TGCGCCAGCAGCGCCCAGACAGGGAGCTCCTACGAGCAGTACTTC. This chain joins TRBV5-1 and TRBJ2-7; 7 positions match TRBD1. Germline assignment: CDR1 SGHRS and CDR2 YFSETQ. Losses at the gene ends were 4 bases for V and 0 bases for J; bases not matched to a gene: 7. The CDR3 extends over 15 amino acids.

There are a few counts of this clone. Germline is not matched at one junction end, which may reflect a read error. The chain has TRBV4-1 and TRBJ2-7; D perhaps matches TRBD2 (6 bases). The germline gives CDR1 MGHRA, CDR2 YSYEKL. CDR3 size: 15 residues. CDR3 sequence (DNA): TGTGCCAGCAGCCAGGCCCTAGCGTGGTCCTACGAGCAGTACTTC. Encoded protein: CASSQALAWSYEQYF.

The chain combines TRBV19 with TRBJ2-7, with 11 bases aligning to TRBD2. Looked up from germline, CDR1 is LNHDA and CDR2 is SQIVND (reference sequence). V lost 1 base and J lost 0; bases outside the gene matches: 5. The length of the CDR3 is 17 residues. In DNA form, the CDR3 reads TGTGCCAGTAGTATAGCTAGCGGGGGGCCCTTCTCCTACGAGCAGTACTTC. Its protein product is CASSIASGGPFSYEQYF.

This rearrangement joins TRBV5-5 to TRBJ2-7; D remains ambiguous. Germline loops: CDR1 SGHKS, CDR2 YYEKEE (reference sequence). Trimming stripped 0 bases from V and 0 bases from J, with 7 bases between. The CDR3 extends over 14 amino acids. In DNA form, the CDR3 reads TGTGCCAGCAGCTTGGGACTGATCTCCTACGAGCAGTACTTC. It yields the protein CASSLGLISYEQYF.

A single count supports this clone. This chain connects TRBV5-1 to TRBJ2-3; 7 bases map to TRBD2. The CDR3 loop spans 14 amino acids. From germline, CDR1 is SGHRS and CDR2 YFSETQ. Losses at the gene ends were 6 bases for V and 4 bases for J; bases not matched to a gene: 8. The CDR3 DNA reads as TGCGCCAGCACATTGGGGGGGGTTGCAGATACGCAGTATTTT. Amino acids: CASTLGGVADTQYF.

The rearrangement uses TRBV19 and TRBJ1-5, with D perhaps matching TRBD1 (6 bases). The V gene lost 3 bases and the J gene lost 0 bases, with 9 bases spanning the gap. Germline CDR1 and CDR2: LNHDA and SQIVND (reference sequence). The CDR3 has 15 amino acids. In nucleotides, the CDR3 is TGTGCCAGTAGTATCACAGGGTATAGCAATCAGCCCCAGCATTTT. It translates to CASSITGYSNQPQHF.

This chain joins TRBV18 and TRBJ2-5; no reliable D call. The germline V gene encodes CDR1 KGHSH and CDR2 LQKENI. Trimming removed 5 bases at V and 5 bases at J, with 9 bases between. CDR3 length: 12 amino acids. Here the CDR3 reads CASSASQETQYF. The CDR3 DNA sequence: TGTGCCAGCTCAGCATCTCAGGAGACCCAGTACTTC. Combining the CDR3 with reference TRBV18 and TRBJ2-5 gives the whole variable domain NAGVMQNPRHLVRRRGQEARLRCSPMKGHSHVYWYRQLPEEGLKFMVYLQKENIIDESGMPKERFSAEFPKEGPSILRIQQVVRGDSAAYFCASSASQETQYFGPGTRLLVL.

The CDR3 nucleotides are TGTGCCAGCAGCCCGTTAGCCCCCCGCACAGATACGCAGTATTTT. It translates to CASSPLAPRTDTQYF. The genes are TRBV7-7 and TRBJ2-3; no clear D. Trimming left V 5 bases short and J 1 base short, with 13 bases between. The CDR3 runs 15 residues. CDR1 and CDR2 (germline): SSHAT, FNYEAQ (reference sequence).

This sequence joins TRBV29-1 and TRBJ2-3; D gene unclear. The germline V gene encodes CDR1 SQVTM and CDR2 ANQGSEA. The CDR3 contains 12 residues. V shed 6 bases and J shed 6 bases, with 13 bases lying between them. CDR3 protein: CSVLSTGDTQYF. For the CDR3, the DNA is TGCAGCGTGCTCTCTACCGGGGATACGCAGTATTTT.

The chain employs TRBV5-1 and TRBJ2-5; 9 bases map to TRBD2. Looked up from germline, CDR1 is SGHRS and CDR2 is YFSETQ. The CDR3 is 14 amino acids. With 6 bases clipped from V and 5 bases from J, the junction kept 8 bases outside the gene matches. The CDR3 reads CASTPRAGGETQYF. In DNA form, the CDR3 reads TGCGCCAGCACTCCGAGGGCGGGAGGGGAGACCCAGTACTTC.

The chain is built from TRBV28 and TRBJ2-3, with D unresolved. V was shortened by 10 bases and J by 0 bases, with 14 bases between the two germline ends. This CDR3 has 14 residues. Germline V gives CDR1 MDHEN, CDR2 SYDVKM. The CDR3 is CATSAPGSTDTQYF. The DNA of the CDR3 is TGTGCCACCTCGGCCCCAGGAAGCACAGATACGCAGTATTTT.

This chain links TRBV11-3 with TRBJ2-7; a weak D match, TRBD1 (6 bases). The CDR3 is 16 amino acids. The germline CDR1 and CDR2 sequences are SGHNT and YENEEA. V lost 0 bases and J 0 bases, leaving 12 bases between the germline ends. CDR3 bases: TGTGCCAGCAGCTTAGATGGGGGCTCCGGCTCCTACGAGCAGTACTTC. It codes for CASSLDGGSGSYEQYF.

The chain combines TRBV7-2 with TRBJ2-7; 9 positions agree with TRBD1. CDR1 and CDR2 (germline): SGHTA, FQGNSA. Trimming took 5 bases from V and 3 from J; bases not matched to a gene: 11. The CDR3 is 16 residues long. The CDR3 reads CASSPLGTGKFYEQYF. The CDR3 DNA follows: TGTGCCAGCAGCCCCCTCGGGACAGGGAAATTCTACGAGCAGTACTTC. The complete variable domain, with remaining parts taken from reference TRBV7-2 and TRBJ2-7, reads GAGVSQSPSNKVTEKGKDVELRCDPISGHTALYWYRQSLGQGLEFLIYFQGNSAPDKSGLPSDRFSAERTGGSVSTLTIQRTQQEDSAVYLCASSPLGTGKFYEQYFGPGTRLTVT.

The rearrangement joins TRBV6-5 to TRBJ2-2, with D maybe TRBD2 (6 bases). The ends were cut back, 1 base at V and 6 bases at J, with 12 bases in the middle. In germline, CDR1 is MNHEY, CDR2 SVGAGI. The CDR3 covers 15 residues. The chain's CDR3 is CASSYYYRGSGELFF. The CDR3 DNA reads TGTGCCAGCAGTTACTACTACCGGGGGTCCGGGGAGCTGTTTTTT.

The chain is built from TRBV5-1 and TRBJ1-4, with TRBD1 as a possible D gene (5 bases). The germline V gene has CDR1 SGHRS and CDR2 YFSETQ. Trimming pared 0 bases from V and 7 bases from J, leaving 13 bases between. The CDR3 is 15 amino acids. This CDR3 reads CASSLGAGGAEKLFF. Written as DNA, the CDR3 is TGCGCCAGCAGCTTGGGAGCAGGAGGGGCTGAAAAACTGTTTTTT.

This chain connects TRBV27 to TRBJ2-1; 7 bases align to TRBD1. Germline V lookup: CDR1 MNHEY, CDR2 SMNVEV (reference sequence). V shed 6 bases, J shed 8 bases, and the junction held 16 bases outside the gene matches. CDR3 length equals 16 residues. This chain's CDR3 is CASSHQFGQAPHEQFF. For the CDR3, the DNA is TGTGCCAGCAGCCACCAATTTGGACAGGCTCCCCATGAGCAGTTCTTC.

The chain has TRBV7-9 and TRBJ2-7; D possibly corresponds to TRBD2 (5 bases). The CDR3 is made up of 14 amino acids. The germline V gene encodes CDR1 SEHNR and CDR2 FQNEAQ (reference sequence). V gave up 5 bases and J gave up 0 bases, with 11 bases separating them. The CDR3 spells CASSPRESSYEQYF. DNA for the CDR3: TGTGCCAGCAGCCCGAGGGAGTCCTCCTACGAGCAGTACTTC.

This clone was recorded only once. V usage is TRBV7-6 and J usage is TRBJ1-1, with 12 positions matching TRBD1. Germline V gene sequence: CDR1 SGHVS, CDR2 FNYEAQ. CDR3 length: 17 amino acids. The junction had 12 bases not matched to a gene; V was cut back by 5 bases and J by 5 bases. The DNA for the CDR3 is TGTGCCAGCAGCCCAGGGACAGGGGGCTGGGGAAGGACTGAAGCTTTCTTT. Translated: CASSPGTGGWGRTEAFF.

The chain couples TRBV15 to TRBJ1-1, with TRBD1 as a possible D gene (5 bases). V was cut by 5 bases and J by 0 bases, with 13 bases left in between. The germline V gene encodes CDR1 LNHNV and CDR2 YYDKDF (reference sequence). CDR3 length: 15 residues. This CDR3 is CATSWGKGLNTEAFF. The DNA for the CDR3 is TGTGCCACCAGCTGGGGCAAGGGCTTGAACACTGAAGCTTTCTTT. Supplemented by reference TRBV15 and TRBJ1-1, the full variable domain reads DAMVIQNPRYQVTQFGKPVTLSCSQTLNHNVMYWYQQKSSQAPKLLFHYYDKDFNNEADTPDNFQSRRPNTSFCFLDIRSPGLGDTAMYLCATSWGKGLNTEAFFGQGTRLTVV.